These T cell receptor beta chains were read from a single sample in a study of cytomegalovirus exposure and HLA in healthy donors. Data came from immunoSEQ multiplex PCR; TCRdb stores just in-frame clones and leaves some out. Here the sample spans approximately 190,000 clones, roughly 82% being singletons. Material: PBMCs. These receptors all come from a man aged 18 to 29 in good health and CMV-seropositive. Each CDR3 is given with its conserved first and last residue. The D gene is left open where the match is weak. Clone size is shown for a subset of rows, as once, few, many or a class of expanded clone.

clone_size	j_call	v_call	d_call	cdr3_aa	cdr3_nt
NA	TRBJ2-3	TRBV7-2	TRBD2	CASSLSGSLLDTQYF	TGTGCCAGCAGCCTTAGCGGGAGTCTGTTGGATACGCAGTATTTT
NA	TRBJ2-2	TRBV29-1	TRBD1	CSVERQGATNTGELFF	TGCAGCGTTGAACGACAGGGGGCAACGAACACCGGGGAGCTGTTTTTT
few	TRBJ1-2	TRBV27	NA	CASSPRGEYGYTF	TGTGCCAGCAGTCCCAGGGGCGAATATGGCTACACCTTC
NA	TRBJ1-4	TRBV27	TRBD1	CASSSDRDWANEKLFF	TGTGCCAGCAGTTCCGACAGGGATTGGGCTAATGAAAAACTGTTTTTT
once	TRBJ2-7	TRBV27	TRBD2	CASSLSPQLAGGSYEQYF	TGTGCCAGCAGTTTATCTCCCCAACTAGCGGGAGGGTCCTACGAGCAGTACTTC
NA	TRBJ2-3	TRBV7-8	TRBD2	CASSSGLAGEEDTQYF	TGTGCCAGCAGCTCCGGACTAGCGGGAGAGGAAGATACGCAGTATTTT
NA	TRBJ2-7	TRBV4-1	TRBD1	CASRTTGTGVYEQYF	TGCGCCAGCAGAACAACCGGGACAGGGGTCTACGAGCAGTACTTC
once	TRBJ2-1	TRBV20-1	NA	CSPRAYNEQFF	TGCAGCCCCCGGGCCTACAATGAGCAGTTCTTC
once	TRBJ1-1	TRBV5-6	NA	CASSLVGAGGTEAFF	TGTGCCAGCAGCTTGGTGGGGGCGGGGGGCACTGAAGCTTTCTTT
NA	TRBJ2-4	TRBV7-2	NA	CASSLFQGNIQYF	TGTGCCAGCAGTTTATTTCAGGGAAACATTCAGTACTTC
NA	TRBJ2-7	TRBV27	TRBD1	CASGTGGVAYEQYF	TGTGCCAGCGGGACAGGGGGGGTTGCCTACGAGCAGTACTTC
once	TRBJ2-7	TRBV6-1	NA	CASSEALPTGQYF	TGTGCCAGCAGTGAAGCGCTTCCGACAGGACAGTACTTC
NA	TRBJ2-3	TRBV28	TRBD2	CASRTSGRAQYF	TGTGCCAGCAGGACTAGCGGGAGGGCGCAGTATTTT
NA	TRBJ2-1	TRBV9	TRBD2	CASSPGGGLGNNEQFF	TGTGCCAGCAGCCCCGGGGGGGGGCTGGGGAACAATGAGCAGTTCTTC
NA	TRBJ2-5	TRBV19	NA	CASSIDVEGETQYF	TGTGCCAGTAGTATAGATGTGGAGGGGGAGACCCAGTACTTC
NA	TRBJ2-3	TRBV7-6	TRBD2	CASSPSGSRTDTQYF	TGTGCCAGCAGCCCAAGCGGGAGCCGGACAGATACGCAGTATTTT
NA	TRBJ2-3	TRBV7-2	TRBD1	CASSSRDRGTQYF	TGTGCCAGCAGCTCACGGGACAGGGGCACGCAGTATTTT
NA	TRBJ2-2	TRBV28	TRBD1	CASRGTANTGELFF	TGTGCCAGCAGAGGGACAGCGAACACCGGGGAGCTGTTTTTT
NA	TRBJ2-5	TRBV30	TRBD1	CAWSRGRETQYF	TGTGCCTGGAGCAGGGGGCGCGAGACCCAGTACTTC
NA	TRBJ2-3	TRBV7-3	TRBD2	CASSLGASGSSDTQYF	TGTGCCAGCAGCTTAGGGGCTAGCGGGAGCTCAGATACGCAGTATTTT
NA	TRBJ2-1	TRBV7-3	TRBD2	CASSPGLAGAQEQFF	TGTGCCAGCAGCCCGGGACTAGCGGGAGCACAGGAGCAGTTCTTC
NA	TRBJ1-2	TRBV6-5	NA	CASSLPVGGYTF	TGTGCCAGCAGTCTACCCGTCGGGGGCTACACCTTC
few	TRBJ1-5	TRBV5-1	NA	CASSWTTGDSNQPQHF	TGCGCCAGCAGCTGGACCACAGGAGATAGCAATCAGCCCCAGCATTTT
once	TRBJ1-1	TRBV10-2	TRBD1	CASSESQGGSNTEAFF	TGCGCCAGCAGTGAGTCGCAGGGGGGATCGAACACTGAAGCTTTCTTT
NA	TRBJ2-5	TRBV7-3	TRBD2	CASSREGTSGETQYF	TGTGCCAGCAGCAGAGAAGGGACTAGCGGTGAGACCCAGTACTTC
NA	TRBJ2-5	TRBV7-3	TRBD2	CASSALAGESETQYF	TGTGCCAGCAGCGCACTAGCGGGAGAATCGGAGACCCAGTACTTC
NA	TRBJ2-2	TRBV27	NA	CASSPQTGNTGELFF	TGTGCCAGCAGTCCCCAGACAGGGAACACCGGGGAGCTGTTTTTT
NA	TRBJ1-2	TRBV19	TRBD1	CASSILDRSDYGYTF	TGTGCCAGTAGTATCCTGGACAGGTCCGACTATGGCTACACCTTC
NA	TRBJ2-1	TRBV7-2	TRBD2	CASSLRRDYHNEQFF	TGTGCCAGCAGCTTACGCCGGGACTACCACAATGAGCAGTTCTTC